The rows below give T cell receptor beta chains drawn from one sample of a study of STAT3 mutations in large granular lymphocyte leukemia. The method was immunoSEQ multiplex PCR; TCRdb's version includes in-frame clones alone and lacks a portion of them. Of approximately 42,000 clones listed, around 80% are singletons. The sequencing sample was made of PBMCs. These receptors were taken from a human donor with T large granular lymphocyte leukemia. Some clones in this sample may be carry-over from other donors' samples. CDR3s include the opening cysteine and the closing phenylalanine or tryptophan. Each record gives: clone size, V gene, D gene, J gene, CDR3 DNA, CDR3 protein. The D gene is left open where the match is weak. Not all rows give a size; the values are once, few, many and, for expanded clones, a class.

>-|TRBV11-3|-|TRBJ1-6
TGTGCCAGCAGCCTCGACGGTGATAATTCACCCCTCCACTTT
CASSLDGDNSPLHF
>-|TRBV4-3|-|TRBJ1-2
TGCGCCAGCAGCCAAGATCCGGAGGGAAACTATGGCTACACCTTC
CASSQDPEGNYGYTF
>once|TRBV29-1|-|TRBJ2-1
TGCAGCGTGGCTCGAGGGGCCATGTACAATGAGCAGTTCTTC
CSVARGAMYNEQFF
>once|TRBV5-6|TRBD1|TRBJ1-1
TGTGCCAGCAGTCTAGGGGGCCTGGCCACTGAAGCTTTCTTT
CASSLGGLATEAFF
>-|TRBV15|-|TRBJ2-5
TGTGCCACCAGCAGAGCACAGGGAGAGACCCAGTACTTC
CATSRAQGETQYF
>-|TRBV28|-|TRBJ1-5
TGTGCCAGCAGTTTCTTATCGGAGCGTTATAGCAATCAGCCCCAGCATTTT
CASSFLSERYSNQPQHF
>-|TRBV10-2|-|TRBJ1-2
TGCGCCAGCATTACCCCCCGACAGGAGGACTATGGCTACACCTTC
CASITPRQEDYGYTF
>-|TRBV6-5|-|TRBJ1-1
TGTGCCAGCAGCGCGGGAGGGAAGGCTTTCTTT
CASSAGGKAFF
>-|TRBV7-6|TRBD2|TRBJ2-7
TGTGCCAGCAGCTTAGGAATGGGGGGGGCCTACGAGCAGTACTTC
CASSLGMGGAYEQYF
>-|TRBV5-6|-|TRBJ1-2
TGTGCCAGCAGCGTCAGGAGGAACTATGGCTACACCTTC
CASSVRRNYGYTF